The 19 T cell receptor beta chains below all came from one sample that was sequenced in a study of blood T cell repertoires in COVID-19. The assay was immunoSEQ multiplex PCR, and TCRdb's table has in-frame clones only and misses some. In the table there are about 300,000 clones, 89% of which are singletons. Material: PBMCs or T cells enriched from blood (not recorded which). These receptors all stem from a middle-aged woman who had recovered from COVID-19.

The V call is TRBV14, the J call TRBJ1-2, with D tentatively TRBD1 (6 bases). Per germline, CDR1 SGHDN and CDR2 FVKESK. V lost 4 bases and J 7 bases, leaving 13 bases between the germline ends. The CDR3 sequence is 13 residues long. CDR3 region: CASSLSGGSGYTF. The CDR3 bases are TGTGCCAGCAGCCTATCGGGGGGCAGTGGCTACACCTTC.

V usage is TRBV27 and J usage is TRBJ2-3, with D perhaps matching TRBD2 (6 bases). Trimming stripped 3 bases from V and 6 bases from J, with 13 bases between. This CDR3 is built from 14 residues. The germline V gene encodes CDR1 MNHEY and CDR2 SMNVEV (reference sequence). In nucleotides, the CDR3 is TGTGCCAGCAGTTTTCAGAGAGGAGGGGATACGCAGTATTTT. The encoded protein is CASSFQRGGDTQYF.

This sequence joins TRBV3-1 (or the pseudogene TRBV3-2) and TRBJ1-3; D unclear. The CDR3 has 14 amino acids. The germline CDR1 and CDR2 sequences are LGHDT and YNNKEL (reference sequence). The V and J ends lost 3 bases and 3 bases respectively, with 9 bases between them. The CDR3 DNA sequence: TGTGCCAGCAGCCAGCGGGGTGTTGGAAACACCATATATTTT. Translated: CASSQRGVGNTIYF.

The V gene is TRBV3-1 (or the pseudogene TRBV3-2), the J gene TRBJ1-2, with TRBD1 matching over 7 bases. The J segment lost 8 bases and the V segment lost 2 bases, leaving 5 bases of the junction unmatched. The CDR3 runs to 13 residues. CDR1 and CDR2 (germline): LGHDT, YNNKEL (reference sequence). The CDR3 nucleotides read TGTGCCAGCAGCCAACGGGGACAGTCAGGCTACACCTTC. Translated: CASSQRGQSGYTF.

J is TRBJ2-2 and V is TRBV2; unclear D gene. CDR1 is SNHLY and CDR2 is FYNNEI in the germline V gene. V lost 1 base to trimming and J lost 0 bases, with 9 bases between them. This CDR3 region has 16 residues. The CDR3 here is CASSEEGTANTGELFF. Written as DNA, the CDR3 is TGTGCCAGCAGTGAAGAAGGCACAGCGAACACCGGGGAGCTGTTTTTT. The full variable domain, in which reference TRBV2 and TRBJ2-2 provide the parts outside the CDR3, is EPEVTQTPSHQVTQMGQEVILRCVPISNHLYFYWYRQILGQKVEFLVSFYNNEISEKSEIFDDQFSVERPDGSNFTLKIRSTKLEDSAMYFCASSEEGTANTGELFFGEGSRLTVL.

This chain connects TRBV2 to TRBJ2-4, with D tentatively TRBD1 (6 bases). Trimming removed 6 bases from V and 9 bases from J, with 18 bases in between. CDR1 SNHLY and CDR2 FYNNEI come from the germline V gene. There are 14 residues in the CDR3. CDR3 protein: CASRGGPARGIQYF. CDR3 nucleotide sequence: TGTGCCAGCAGAGGGGGACCAGCGCGTGGCATTCAGTACTTC. Supplemented by reference TRBV2 and TRBJ2-4, the full variable domain reads EPEVTQTPSHQVTQMGQEVILRCVPISNHLYFYWYRQILGQKVEFLVSFYNNEISEKSEIFDDQFSVERPDGSNFTLKIRSTKLEDSAMYFCASRGGPARGIQYFGAGTRLSVL.

This chain connects TRBV7-2 to TRBJ1-2; a possible D gene is TRBD1 (5 bases). The CDR3 has 12 amino acids. Germline assignment: CDR1 SGHTA and CDR2 FQGNSA. The ends were cut back, 5 bases at V and 4 bases at J, with 8 bases in the middle. CDR3 in amino acids: CASSMGLYGYTF. In nucleotides, the CDR3 is TGTGCCAGCAGCATGGGGCTCTATGGCTACACCTTC.

The chain recombines TRBV5-1 with TRBJ2-6; D unresolved. Trimming stripped 3 bases from V and 0 bases from J, with 7 bases between. The CDR3 contains 15 residues. Germline assignment: CDR1 SGHRS and CDR2 YFSETQ. The CDR3 loop reads CASSYTASGANVLTF. CDR3 DNA sequence: TGCGCCAGCAGCTATACAGCCTCTGGGGCCAACGTCCTGACTTTC. Full variable domain (rest looked up from reference TRBV5-1 and TRBJ2-6): KAGVTQTPRYLIKTRGQQVTLSCSPISGHRSVSWYQQTPGQGLQFLFEYFSETQRNKGNFPGRFSGRQFSNSRSEMNVSTLELGDSALYLCASSYTASGANVLTFGAGSRLTVL.

The J gene is TRBJ2-7, the V gene TRBV27, with D hard to call. Germline CDR1 MNHEY, CDR2 SMNVEV (reference sequence). The CDR3 runs 14 residues. The ends were cut back, 4 bases at V and 4 bases at J, with 14 bases in the middle. The CDR3 region is CASSSTAGTYEQYF. The CDR3 DNA sequence: TGTGCCAGCAGTTCCACAGCAGGCACGTACGAGCAGTACTTC.

The chain is built from TRBV30 and TRBJ2-7; a weak D match, TRBD1 (5 bases). V was shortened by 3 bases and J by 3 bases, with 9 bases between the two germline ends. The CDR3 length is 12 residues. Germline V gives CDR1 GTSNPN, CDR2 SVGIG (reference sequence). The CDR3 DNA reads TGTGCCTGGAGGGGTGACAGCTACGAGCAGTACTTC. Residues: CAWRGDSYEQYF. Drawing the rest from reference TRBV30 and TRBJ2-7, the complete variable domain is SQTIHQWPATLVQPVGSPLSLECTVEGTSNPNLYWYRQAAGRGLQLLFYSVGIGQISSEVPQNLSASRPQDRQFILSSKKLLLSDSGFYLCAWRGDSYEQYFGPGTRLTVT.

The chain joins TRBV9 to TRBJ1-3, with D perhaps TRBD1 (5 bases). The V end lost 3 bases, the J end lost 1 base, and 14 bases lay between the germline ends. The CDR3 extends over 16 amino acids. Germline V gene data show CDR1 as SGDLS and CDR2 as YYNGEE. The DNA of the CDR3 is TGTGCCAGCAGCGCCGAAAAGGGACTTTCTGGAAACACCATATATTTT. Amino acids: CASSAEKGLSGNTIYF.

This clone was observed a few times. The V call is TRBV7-6, the J call TRBJ2-7; TRBD1 aligns across 9 bases. The CDR3 extends over 15 amino acids. J lost 1 base, V lost 4 bases, and 5 bases had no gene match. Germline lookup yields CDR1 SGHVS and CDR2 FNYEAQ. CDR3 coding DNA: TGTGCCAGCAGCTCCGGGACAGGGAAGTCCTACGAGCAGTACTTC. It yields the protein CASSSGTGKSYEQYF. Full variable domain (rest looked up from reference TRBV7-6 and TRBJ2-7): GAGVSQSPRYKVTKRGQDVALRCDPISGHVSLYWYRQALGQGPEFLTYFNYEAQQDKSGLPNDRFSAERPEGSISTLTIQRTEQRDSAMYRCASSSGTGKSYEQYFGPGTRLTVT.

J is TRBJ2-1 and V is TRBV7-3; a weak D match, TRBD1 (5 bases). Germline V gene lookup returns CDR1 SGHTA and CDR2 FQGTGA. The CDR3 runs 13 residues. The V end lost 5 bases, the J end lost 4 bases, and 9 bases lay between the germline ends. CDR3 coding DNA: TGTGCCAGCAGCGAAACAGGATACAATGAGCAGTTCTTC. It is translated as CASSETGYNEQFF.

The chain is built from TRBV19 and TRBJ2-1, with D possibly TRBD2 on 6 matching bases. The CDR3 runs to 13 residues. V was pared by 7 bases and J by 9 bases, with 16 bases between. Germline V CDR1 and CDR2: LNHDA, SQIVND (reference sequence). CDR3 bases: TGTGCCAGTACCCCGAGGGTGCGGGGTGAGCAGTTCTTC. Protein: CASTPRVRGEQFF.

The chain employs TRBV10-3 and TRBJ1-6, with 7 positions matching TRBD1. There are 15 residues in the CDR3. The germline V gene encodes CDR1 ENHRY and CDR2 SYGVKD. J gave up 7 bases and V 4 bases, and 7 bases lay outside the gene matches. The CDR3 sequence is CAISAQGRENSPLHF. The CDR3 nucleotides read TGTGCCATCAGTGCACAGGGGAGAGAAAATTCACCCCTCCACTTT.

The rearrangement links TRBV5-1 to TRBJ1-4; perhaps TRBD1 as D (6 bases). CDR1 is SGHRS and CDR2 is YFSETQ in the germline V gene. The V end was cut by 5 bases, the J end by 3 bases, with 17 bases between. The CDR3 has 16 residues. CDR3 residues: CASSDSTGFPNEKLFF. For the CDR3, the DNA is TGCGCCAGCAGTGATAGCACAGGGTTCCCTAATGAAAAACTGTTTTTT.

This chain links TRBV3-1 (or the pseudogene TRBV3-2) with TRBJ1-5; no clear D gene. V lost 4 bases and J lost 8, with 18 bases in between. Germline CDR1 reads LGHDT; CDR2 reads YNNKEL (reference sequence). This CDR3 spans 15 amino acids. The chain's CDR3 is CASSPGEGWLKPQHF. The CDR3 DNA follows: TGTGCCAGCAGCCCGGGAGAGGGATGGTTAAAGCCCCAGCATTTT.

This clone was observed once. The chain joins TRBV20-1 to TRBJ2-7; D gene uncertain. V lost 4 bases and J lost 5, with 9 bases in between. The CDR3 is 11 residues long. Looked up from germline, CDR1 is DFQATT and CDR2 is SNEGSKA (reference sequence). The CDR3 coding sequence is TGCAGTGCTACCTCTCAGAACGAGCAGTACTTC. Its protein product is CSATSQNEQYF.

This rearrangement joins TRBV5-1 to TRBJ2-2, with 10 bases identical to TRBD1. This CDR3 spans 16 amino acids. V was pared by 1 base and J by 6 bases, with 6 bases of the junction left unmatched. Per germline, CDR1 SGHRS and CDR2 YFSETQ. The CDR3 spells CASSLLGQGQPGELFF. The CDR3 region has the DNA TGCGCCAGCAGCTTGTTGGGACAGGGGCAACCCGGGGAGCTGTTTTTT.